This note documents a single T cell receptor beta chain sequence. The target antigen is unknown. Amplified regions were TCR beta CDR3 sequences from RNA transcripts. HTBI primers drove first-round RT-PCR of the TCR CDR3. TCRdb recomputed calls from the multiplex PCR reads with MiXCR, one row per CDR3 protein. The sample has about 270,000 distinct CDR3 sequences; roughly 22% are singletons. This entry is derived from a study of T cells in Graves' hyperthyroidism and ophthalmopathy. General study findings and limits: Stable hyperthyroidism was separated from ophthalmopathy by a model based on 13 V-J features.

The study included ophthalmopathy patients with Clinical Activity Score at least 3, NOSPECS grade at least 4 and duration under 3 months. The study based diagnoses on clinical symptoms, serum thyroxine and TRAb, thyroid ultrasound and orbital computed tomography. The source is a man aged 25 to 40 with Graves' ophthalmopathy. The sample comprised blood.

The CDR3 DNA reads TGTGCCAGCTCACAAGACAGGGTTGGTTCACCCCTCCACTTT. It yields the protein CASSQDRVGSPLHF. This rearrangement joins TRBV18 to TRBJ1-6, with TRBD1 matching 7 bases. This CDR3 is 14 amino acids long. V shed 4 bases, J shed 9 bases, and the junction held 6 bases outside the gene matches. CDR1 is KGHSH and CDR2 is LQKENI in the germline V gene.